This entry concerns a single T cell receptor beta chain. The antigen remains undetermined. The sample is drawn from a study of beta chain features in type 1 diabetes. Study-wide results and limits: The VDJ junctions of type 1 diabetes patients carried fewer insertions and more deletions.

Reverse transcribing all isolated RNA meant expressed TCRB transcripts were sequenced. Using immunoSEQ multiplex PCR, the repertoire was profiled, and TCRdb retains in-frame clones only, with some absent. Found here are some 500,000 clones, 9.5% to 12% of them singletons; the top ten hold over 0.035%. V was shortened by 2 bases and J by 10 bases, with 16 bases between the two germline ends. The CDR3 totals 15 residues. CDR1 is SGHRS, CDR2 YFSETQ, per germline. The sequence was collected from a woman between 18 and 30 years old in good health. The gene calls are TRBV5-1 and TRBJ1-6; no clear D gene. Sample: naive CD4+ T cells from blood. This chain's CDR3 is CASSLQWDGKSPLHF. CDR3 nucleotides: TGCGCCAGCAGCTTACAGTGGGATGGGAAGTCACCCCTCCACTTT.